A single sample gave rise to the 15 T cell receptor beta chains below, sequenced in a study of memory CD4+ T cells and cytomegalovirus serostatus. Single viable CD3+CD4+CD8-CD45RO+ cells were sorted as the memory CD4+ T cells. Some clones are missing from TCRdb's copy, which holds only in-frame ones; the method was immunoSEQ multiplex PCR. The sample lists tens of thousands of clones; 65% to 80% were seen once. Sequenced sample: memory CD4+ T cells from blood. Source of these receptors: an adult in good health and CMV-seronegative. Some clones in this sample may be carry-over from other donors' samples.

This chain joins TRBV4-2 and TRBJ2-7; D might be TRBD1 or TRBD2, each matching 6 bases. The CDR3 consists of 17 residues. Between the trimmed V and J ends, which lost 0 bases and 4 bases, there was a span of 19 bases. Germline lookup yields CDR1 LGHNA and CDR2 YNFKEQ. The CDR3 here is CASSQDSRGTSFYEQYF. The CDR3 bases are TGTGCCAGCAGCCAAGATTCCAGGGGAACTAGCTTTTACGAGCAGTACTTC.

The rearrangement joins TRBV11-2 to TRBJ1-1; 8 bases are a match to TRBD1. CDR3 length: 15 amino acids. The germline V gene encodes CDR1 SGHAT and CDR2 FQNNGV. With V trimmed by 2 bases and J by 5 bases, 7 bases remained unmatched. CDR3: CASSLQDRARTEAFF. CDR3 bases: TGTGCCAGCAGCTTACAGGACAGGGCACGAACTGAAGCTTTCTTT.

V gene TRBV30 combines with J gene TRBJ2-1; 7 bases match TRBD1. Germline lookup yields CDR1 GTSNPN and CDR2 SVGIG (reference sequence). The CDR3 is 15 amino acids. V dropped 0 bases and J dropped 7; count of bases not matched to a gene: 9. CDR3 sequence reads: CAWSVYPTGRNEQFF. The CDR3 DNA reads as TGTGCCTGGAGTGTCTACCCGACAGGGAGAAATGAGCAGTTCTTC.

The chain has TRBV6-4 and TRBJ1-1; 9 bases map to TRBD1. CDR1 and CDR2 (germline): MRHNA, SNTAGT. V trimming: 2 bases; J trimming: 5 bases; junction bases outside the gene matches: 6. The CDR3 spans 15 residues. The DNA of the CDR3 is TGTGCCAGCAGTGACCAGGACAGGGGTTGGACTGAAGCTTTCTTT. It codes for CASSDQDRGWTEAFF.

The count of this clone is one. V is TRBV7-8 and J is TRBJ1-5, with D unclear. Trimming stripped 5 bases from V and 5 bases from J, with 10 bases between. Germline V gene data show CDR1 as SGHVS and CDR2 as FQNEAQ. The CDR3 is made up of 13 amino acids. CDR3 sequence: CASSLAEDQPQHF. CDR3 in DNA: TGTGCCAGCAGCCTCGCGGAAGATCAGCCCCAGCATTTT.

The CDR3 DNA sequence: TGTGCCAGCAGCCAAGTCAGACAGGGAGAAAAAATCGATTCACCCCTCCACTTT. It specifies CASSQVRQGEKIDSPLHF. The V call is TRBV11-1, the J call TRBJ1-6; the match to TRBD1 covers 7 bases. Germline V gene sequence: CDR1 SGHAT, CDR2 FQDESV (reference sequence). Trimming took 5 bases from V and 8 from J; bases not matched to a gene: 18. The length of the CDR3 is 18 residues.

CDR3: CASSLSDAMYEQYF. The CDR3 coding sequence is TGTGCCAGCAGCTTATCGGACGCAATGTACGAGCAGTACTTC. The chain uses TRBV5-5 and TRBJ2-7; D gene unclear. Germline CDR1 is SGHKS and CDR2 is YYEKEE (reference sequence). V lost 2 bases, J lost 4 bases, and 13 bases lay in between. The CDR3 length is 14 residues.

The rearrangement joins TRBV5-4 to TRBJ1-2; D ambiguous. This CDR3 is 20 amino acids long. Deletions cut 1 base from V and 6 bases from J, with 31 bases between. Germline V gene lookup returns CDR1 SGHNT and CDR2 YYREEE (reference sequence). This CDR3 reads CASSLTEPSDLGSTRDGYTF. The CDR3 nucleotides read TGTGCCAGCAGCTTGACGGAACCGAGTGACCTGGGATCGACTAGGGATGGCTACACCTTC.

This clone has just a few counts. V and J are TRBV5-4 and TRBJ1-1; no clear D. Germline V gene sequence: CDR1 SGHNT, CDR2 YYREEE (reference sequence). The ends were cut back, 3 bases at V and 1 base at J, with 10 bases in the middle. This CDR3 spans 14 amino acids. The CDR3 nucleotides are TGTGCCAGCAGCTCCGTTGCTGAGAACACTGAAGCTTTCTTT. Translated, it gives CASSSVAENTEAFF.

The chain carries TRBV5-4 and TRBJ1-2; no clear D gene. The CDR3 runs 13 residues. The germline V and J ends were trimmed by 0 bases and 6 bases, with 9 bases remaining between them. Germline lookup yields CDR1 SGHNT and CDR2 YYREEE (reference sequence). CDR3 region: CASSLVRDDGYTF. CDR3 sequence (DNA): TGTGCCAGCAGCTTGGTTAGGGATGATGGCTACACCTTC. Looking up the rest from reference TRBV5-4 and TRBJ1-2 gives the full variable domain: ETGVTQSPTHLIKTRGQQVTLRCSSQSGHNTVSWYQQALGQGPQFIFQYYREEENGRGNFPPRFSGLQFPNYSSELNVNALELDDSALYLCASSLVRDDGYTFGSGTRLTVV.

This chain joins TRBV15 and TRBJ1-5; a possible D gene is TRBD1 (6 bases). The germline gives CDR1 LNHNV, CDR2 YYDKDF (reference sequence). V was pared by 4 bases and J by 6 bases, with 10 bases between. The length of the CDR3 is 13 residues. CDR3 in amino acids: CATSKQGPQPQHF. The CDR3 DNA sequence: TGTGCCACCAGCAAACAGGGTCCTCAGCCCCAGCATTTT.

The chain couples TRBV7-3 to TRBJ1-2, with 7 bases aligning to TRBD1. Germline CDR1 is SGHTA and CDR2 is FQGTGA. Germline trimming cut 3 bases from V and 7 bases from J; bases unmatched to any gene: 5. The CDR3 spans 13 residues. CDR3 in DNA: TGTGCCAGCAGCTTCCTAGGGGGCCGTGGCTACACCTTC. Translation: CASSFLGGRGYTF.

The CDR3 DNA reads TGTGCCAGCAGCAGGAGTCCAGGGGGCAATCAGCCCCAGCATTTT. Protein: CASSRSPGGNQPQHF. This rearrangement joins TRBV7-2 to TRBJ1-5; maybe TRBD1 (6 bases). Trimming removed 5 bases from V and 2 bases from J, with 13 bases in between. CDR1 and CDR2 from the germline V gene are SGHTA and FQGNSA. The CDR3 totals 15 residues.

This chain joins TRBV7-2 and TRBJ2-7, with D possibly TRBD2 on 6 matching bases. The CDR3 length is 16 residues. Germline assignment: CDR1 SGHTA and CDR2 FQGNSA. Deletions cut 1 base from V and 0 bases from J, with 13 bases between. The CDR3 is CASSLGGTSFSYEQYF. The CDR3 coding sequence is TGTGCCAGCAGCTTAGGGGGAACTAGCTTCTCCTACGAGCAGTACTTC.

The V call is TRBV29-1, the J call TRBJ2-1; TRBD1 is a possible D gene (5 bases). Trimming removed 2 bases from V and 7 bases from J, with 6 bases in between. The CDR3 has 11 residues. Per the germline V gene, CDR1 is SQVTM and CDR2 is ANQGSEA. The CDR3 is CSVERGNEQFF. The CDR3 nucleotides are TGCAGCGTTGAAAGGGGTAATGAGCAGTTCTTC.